The text below deals with one T cell receptor (beta chain). The repertoire was sequenced with immunoSEQ multiplex PCR; TCRdb's copy has only in-frame clones and lacks some. This sample has about 240,000 clones, with about 89% found just once. The sample belongs to a study of blood T cell repertoires in COVID-19. The wider study: Samples of COVID-19 (acute and convalescent) were obtained from the United States, Italy and Spain.

Participants came from around 25 US areas, aged about 18 to 95 years. Recovery meant two consecutive negative NP/OP PCR tests, professional clearance, or resolved symptoms. CDR1 is SNHLY and CDR2 is FYNNEI in the germline V gene. V trimming: 4 bases; J trimming: 11 bases; junction bases outside the gene matches: 9. The CDR3 totals 15 residues. This receptor was taken from a woman under 40 who had recovered from COVID-19. Material for sequencing was PBMCs or T cells enriched from blood (not recorded which). This chain uses TRBV2 with TRBJ2-1; 12 nucleotides agree with TRBD2. The CDR3 DNA sequence: TGTGCCAGCAGTGTCTTGACTAGCGGGAGCGGACAGCAGTTCTTC. It specifies CASSVLTSGSGQQFF.